The T cell receptor beta chain described here comes from a study of CD8 T cells in ankylosing spondylitis. Via MiXCR, TCRdb re-called the 5' RACE reads, giving one row per CDR3 protein. The repertoire holds hundreds of thousands of distinct CDR3 sequences, with around 32% as singletons. Germline CDR1 reads DFQATT; CDR2 reads SNEGSKA (reference sequence). The CDR3 consists of 14 residues. Trimming removed 3 bases at V and 1 base at J, with 12 bases between. The sequenced sample consisted of blood, either unsorted or a sorted T cell fraction (not recorded which). The V gene is TRBV20-1, the J gene TRBJ2-5, with D possibly being TRBD2 (6 bases). The receptor comes from a male donor with ankylosing spondylitis or in good health (not recorded which). The CDR3 bases are TGCAGTGCTAGTATCTTTAGCGGCCAAGAGACCCAGTACTTC. Amino acids: CSASIFSGQETQYF.